This T cell receptor beta chain was retrieved from a study of molecular identifiers for immune sequencing clone quantification. Remarks on this clonotype: Its antigen remains unknown.

Trimming at V came to 5 bases and at J to 0 bases, leaving 13 bases not matched to a gene. There are 18 residues in the CDR3. Germline V gene data show CDR1 as SGHDN and CDR2 as FVKESK. The study's findings and limits: Detection of one spiked Jurkat cell's TCR RNA reportedly worked in more than 850,000 naive cells. Clones that exceeded 20 RNA copies held over 97% of effector molecules, yet under 1% in naive cells. Sizes of highly expanded clones could be underestimated through identical TCRs sharing a barcode.

TCRdb re-analysed the PCR reads in MiXCR, keeping a single row per CDR3 protein. The repertoire holds some 580,000 distinct CDR3 sequences, with about 25% as singletons. The V gene is TRBV14, the J gene TRBJ1-3; 7 bases agree with TRBD1. The sample comprised naive CD8+ T cells from blood, with Jurkat cell RNA spiked in. Sample subset: FACS-sorted CD8+CD4-CCR7+CD45RA+ naive T cells. This clonotype originated in a human donor in good health. Some libraries in this study had Jurkat cell RNA spiked in. CDR3 residues: CASSLRLGGLDSGNTIYF. CDR3 in DNA: TGTGCCAGCAGCTTACGATTAGGGGGCTTGGACTCTGGAAACACCATATATTTT.